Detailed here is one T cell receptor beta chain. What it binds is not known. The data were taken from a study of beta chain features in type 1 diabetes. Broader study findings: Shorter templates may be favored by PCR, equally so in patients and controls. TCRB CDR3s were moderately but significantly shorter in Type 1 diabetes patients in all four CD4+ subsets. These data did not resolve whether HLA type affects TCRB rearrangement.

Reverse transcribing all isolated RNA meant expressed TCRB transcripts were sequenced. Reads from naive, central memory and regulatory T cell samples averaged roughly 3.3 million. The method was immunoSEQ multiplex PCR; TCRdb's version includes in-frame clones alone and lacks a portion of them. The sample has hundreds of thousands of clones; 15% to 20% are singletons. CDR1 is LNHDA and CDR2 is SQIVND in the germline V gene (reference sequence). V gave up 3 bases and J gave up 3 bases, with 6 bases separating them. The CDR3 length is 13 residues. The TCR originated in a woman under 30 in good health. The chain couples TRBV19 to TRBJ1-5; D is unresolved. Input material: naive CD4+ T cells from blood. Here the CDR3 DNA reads TGTGCCAGTAGTATCGAGGACAATCAGCCCCAGCATTTT. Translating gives CASSIEDNQPQHF.